The 4 T cell receptor beta chains in this list originate from one sample, sequenced in a study of cytomegalovirus exposure and HLA in healthy donors. The PCR contained 60 Vbeta and 13 Jbeta primers. The assay was immunoSEQ multiplex PCR, and TCRdb's table has in-frame clones only and misses some. This table holds about 170,000 clones, approximately 72% found once. Sequencing was done on a sample of PBMCs. Receptors were obtained from a female donor in good health and CMV-seronegative.

The rearrangement links TRBV7-9 to TRBJ1-1; D is uncertain. The V and J ends lost 6 bases and 7 bases respectively, with 15 bases between them. This CDR3 has 13 residues. Germline lookup yields CDR1 SEHNR and CDR2 FQNEAQ (reference sequence). This CDR3 reads CASRTLDKDEAFF. The CDR3 coding sequence is TGTGCCAGCAGGACTTTGGATAAGGATGAAGCTTTCTTT.

This clone showed up just once. V usage is TRBV5-1 and J usage is TRBJ2-7; TRBD1 aligns across 10 bases. The CDR3 spans 17 residues. Germline CDR1 reads SGHRS; CDR2 reads YFSETQ. After removal of 4 bases from V and 1 base from J, the junction contained 11 bases not matched to a gene. The CDR3 DNA reads TGCGCCAGCAGCCCTTTCGCTGGGACAGGGGTGTCCTACGAGCAGTACTTC. It yields the protein CASSPFAGTGVSYEQYF.

This chain joins TRBV5-1 and TRBJ2-7; tentatively, D is TRBD2 (5 bases). CDR3 size: 13 residues. Germline V gene data show CDR1 as SGHRS and CDR2 as YFSETQ. Trimming cost V 4 bases and J 3 bases, with 11 bases left between them. The CDR3 loop is CASSAGEGYEQYF. The DNA for the CDR3 is TGCGCCAGCAGCGCAGGCGAGGGCTACGAGCAGTACTTC.

On this clone itself: The sample carries other DNA sequences with the same CDR3. J is TRBJ2-7 and V is TRBV4-1, with TRBD1 matching 8 bases. The CDR3 contains 14 residues. Germline V gene data show CDR1 as MGHRA and CDR2 as YSYEKL. The ends lost 1 base at V and 3 bases at J; junction bases unmatched: 2. Here the CDR3 reads CASSQGGQGYEQYF. In nucleotides, the CDR3 is TGCGCCAGCAGCCAAGGTGGACAGGGCTACGAGCAGTACTTC.